The 30 T cell receptor beta chains in this list originate from one sample, sequenced in a study of CD8+CD57+ T cells in acquired aplastic anemia. Sequenced patients had shown CD8+CD57+ cell expansion by flow cytometry. TCR beta VDJ combinations and CDR3 sequences were profiled from genomic DNA. TCRdb analysed the reads with MiXCR anew, one entry per CDR3 protein. The top ten hold nearly 0.85% of the sample, which has hundreds of thousands of distinct CDR3 sequences, less than 35% seen once. The sequenced material came from sorted CD4+, CD8+, or CD8+CD57+ T cells (not recorded which) from PBMCs. The source of these receptors is a human donor with aplastic anemia.

The J gene is TRBJ1-5, the V gene TRBV2; possible D gene TRBD1, 6 bases. This CDR3 region has 14 residues. From germline, CDR1 is SNHLY and CDR2 FYNNEI. Trimming took off 2 bases at V and 7 bases at J, with 12 bases between the two ends. CDR3 in amino acids: CASSETSGGQPQHF. In DNA form, the CDR3 reads TGTGCCAGCAGTGAAACTAGCGGGGGCCAGCCCCAGCATTTT.

The chain is built from TRBV24-1 and TRBJ2-2; possible D gene TRBD1, 6 bases. The CDR3 totals 12 residues. Deletions cut 9 bases from V and 4 bases from J, with 8 bases between. Germline V lookup: CDR1 KGHDR, CDR2 SFDVKD. CDR3 sequence (DNA): TGTGCCACCGGACAGTTCACCGGGGAGCTGTTTTTT. Its translation is CATGQFTGELFF.

V is TRBV5-4 and J is TRBJ2-2, with D tentatively TRBD2 (6 bases). There are 13 residues in the CDR3. V was clipped by 3 bases and J by 8 bases, with 11 bases between them. Germline V gene sequence: CDR1 SGHNT, CDR2 YYREEE (reference sequence). The CDR3 reads CASSSSEIGELFF. The CDR3 region has the DNA TGTGCCAGCAGCTCTAGCGAGATAGGGGAGCTGTTTTTT.

V and J are TRBV5-1 and TRBJ1-4; a possible D gene is TRBD1 (6 bases). The CDR3 runs 15 residues. Trimming took off 4 bases at V and 0 bases at J, with 10 bases between the two ends. Germline-derived CDR1 and CDR2 are SGHRS and YFSETQ. The CDR3 is CASSPTGTTNEKLFF. In nucleotides, the CDR3 is TGCGCCAGCAGCCCGACAGGCACAACTAATGAAAAACTGTTTTTT.

The gene calls are TRBV9 and TRBJ2-5; unclear D gene. CDR1 SGDLS and CDR2 YYNGEE come from the germline V gene. The CDR3 is 14 residues long. V was shortened by 3 bases and J by 5 bases, with 14 bases between the two germline ends. CDR3: CASSASPGVETQYF. CDR3 in DNA: TGTGCCAGCAGCGCTTCCCCGGGTGTTGAGACCCAGTACTTC.

There are many counts of this clonotype. In DNA, the CDR3 is TGTGCCAGCAGACACAGGGGAACTCTTTACGGTGGCTACACCTTC. Amino acid sequence: CASRHRGTLYGGYTF. V and J are TRBV7-9 and TRBJ1-2; TRBD1 aligns across 7 bases. CDR1 and CDR2 from the germline V gene are SEHNR and FQNEAQ (reference sequence). V shed 6 bases and J 7 bases; nucleotides not matched to a gene: 14. The CDR3 is 15 residues long.

V gene TRBV7-2 combines with J gene TRBJ1-2; D is uncertain. Germline values: CDR1 SGHTA, CDR2 FQGNSA. V was clipped by 6 bases and J by 5 bases, with 13 bases between them. CDR3 length: 13 residues. The CDR3: CASRFKAGYGYTF. The DNA of the CDR3 is TGTGCCAGCAGGTTCAAGGCGGGGTATGGCTACACCTTC.

This clonotype was seen at least ten times. The chain couples TRBV2 to TRBJ2-4; 10 bases are a match to TRBD2. The CDR3 consists of 15 residues. Germline V gene data show CDR1 as SNHLY and CDR2 as FYNNEI. Trimming removed 7 bases from V and 6 bases from J; junction bases left unmatched: 9. Written as DNA, the CDR3 is TGTGCCAGCACGTACGAGCGGGAGGGCTTAAACATTCAGTACTTC. Residues: CASTYEREGLNIQYF.

Ten or more counts support this clonotype. The chain employs TRBV7-9 and TRBJ1-1; a weak D match, TRBD1 (5 bases). Trimming pared 5 bases from V and 2 bases from J, leaving 9 bases between. CDR1 and CDR2 from the germline V gene are SEHNR and FQNEAQ (reference sequence). This CDR3 comprises 13 residues. CDR3: CASSATANTEAFF. The CDR3 DNA sequence: TGTGCCAGCAGCGCGACAGCCAACACTGAAGCTTTCTTT.

The gene calls are TRBV5-1 and TRBJ1-2; D not resolved. The V gene's germline CDR1 is SGHRS and CDR2 YFSETQ. The CDR3 is 17 residues long. Trimming stripped 0 bases from V and 4 bases from J, with 19 bases between. The DNA for the CDR3 is TGCGCCAGCAGCTTGGCCTTGTCGGATCGGACTCGCTATGGCTACACCTTC. Its protein product is CASSLALSDRTRYGYTF.

There are many counts of this clonotype. The rearrangement joins TRBV10-1 to TRBJ1-1; D uncertain. The V end was cut by 8 bases, the J end by 4 bases, with 11 bases between. Germline values: CDR1 WNHNN, CDR2 SYGVQD (reference sequence). The CDR3 runs to 12 residues. CDR3 nucleotides: TGCGCCAGCCCCCTGGACGGCACTGAAGCTTTCTTT. The encoded protein is CASPLDGTEAFF.

This clonotype was counted many times. The rearrangement uses TRBV14 and TRBJ1-2; the D is unclear. This CDR3 has 12 amino acids. V was clipped by 4 bases and J by 5 bases, with 8 bases between them. Germline assignment: CDR1 SGHDN and CDR2 FVKESK. CDR3 loop: CASSPHEYGYTF. The CDR3 bases are TGTGCCAGCAGCCCCCACGAGTATGGCTACACCTTC.

This clonotype was observed at least ten times. As DNA, the CDR3 is TGTGCCAGTAGTATCGTCCACGGAGTCTACGAGCAGTACTTC. Its protein is CASSIVHGVYEQYF. The chain carries TRBV19 and TRBJ2-7; D is uncertain. CDR1 LNHDA and CDR2 SQIVND come from the germline V gene (reference sequence). The CDR3 covers 14 residues. The V end lost 3 bases, the J end lost 3 bases, and 12 bases lay between the germline ends.

The chain carries TRBV6-6 and TRBJ2-7; D could derive from TRBD1 or TRBD2 (5 bases each). V gave up 5 bases and J gave up 6 bases, with 11 bases separating them. The CDR3 contains 12 residues. Germline CDR1 reads MNHNY; CDR2 reads SVGAGI (reference sequence). In DNA form, the CDR3 reads TGTGCCAGCAGTCCCGGGACGGCCGAGCAGTACTTC. Protein: CASSPGTAEQYF.

This clonotype was recorded at least ten times. This chain uses TRBV19 with TRBJ1-1; D not resolved. Germline V gene data show CDR1 as LNHDA and CDR2 as SQIVND (reference sequence). V was trimmed by 5 bases and J by 8 bases, leaving 12 bases between them. The CDR3 spans 12 residues. DNA for the CDR3: TGTGCCAGTAGTGTTATCGAAAGGGAAGCTTTCTTT. This codes for CASSVIEREAFF.

This clonotype was picked up many times. This chain connects TRBV7-2 to TRBJ2-5, with 8 positions matching TRBD1. The ends lost 3 bases at V and 7 bases at J; junction bases unmatched: 10. This CDR3 is 15 amino acids long. Per the germline V gene, CDR1 is SGHTA and CDR2 is FQGNSA. For the CDR3, the DNA is TGTGCCAGCAGCTTGTCGCAGACAGGGGCTGTGACCCAGTACTTC. Translation: CASSLSQTGAVTQYF.

The rearrangement joins TRBV20-1 to TRBJ1-1; 8 nucleotides match TRBD1. This CDR3 comprises 15 residues. CDR1 and CDR2 from the germline V gene are DFQATT and SNEGSKA (reference sequence). V lost 2 bases and J lost 5; bases outside the gene matches: 10. CDR3 coding DNA: TGCAGTGCTAGACGCGACCCAGGGGGCTGGACTGAAGCTTTCTTT. Translation: CSARRDPGGWTEAFF.

Ten or more counts support this clonotype. The chain combines TRBV10-3 with TRBJ2-2; D gene uncertain. Germline-derived CDR1 and CDR2 are ENHRY and SYGVKD. V shed 3 bases and J shed 7 bases, with 3 bases lying between them. This CDR3 contains 11 residues. The CDR3 sequence is CAISDSGELFF. The CDR3 DNA is TGTGCCATCAGTGATAGCGGGGAGCTGTTTTTT.

This chain links TRBV20-1 with TRBJ2-7, with a tentative D call TRBD2 (6 bases). Trimming pared 5 bases from V and 1 base from J, leaving 12 bases between. Germline assignment: CDR1 DFQATT and CDR2 SNEGSKA (reference sequence). There are 13 residues in the CDR3. CDR3 amino acids: CSAVRGASYEQYF. CDR3 bases: TGCAGTGCTGTGCGGGGCGCATCCTACGAGCAGTACTTC.

This clonotype was picked up a small number of times. The CDR3 spells CASSLAGNRRAKNIQYF. CDR3 nucleotides: TGTGCCAGCAGCTTAGCCGGGAATCGGCGAGCCAAAAACATTCAGTACTTC. V usage is TRBV7-9 and J usage is TRBJ2-4, with D possibly TRBD2 on 5 matching bases. This CDR3 comprises 17 residues. V gave up 0 bases and J gave up 0 bases, with 12 bases separating them. Germline CDR1 reads SEHNR; CDR2 reads FQNEAQ (reference sequence).

This clonotype has at least ten counts. The J gene is TRBJ2-7, the V gene TRBV2; maybe TRBD1 (6 bases). Germline values: CDR1 SNHLY, CDR2 FYNNEI. Trimming cost V 6 bases and J 1 base, with 13 bases left between them. The CDR3 consists of 14 residues. The CDR3 region is CASRDRDNSYEQYF. CDR3 nucleotide sequence: TGTGCCAGCAGGGACCGGGACAATTCCTACGAGCAGTACTTC.

This clonotype occurred many times. This chain connects TRBV6-4 to TRBJ1-6, with D maybe TRBD1 (5 bases). There are 16 residues in the CDR3. Per the germline V gene, CDR1 is MRHNA and CDR2 is SNTAGT. V gave up 2 bases and J gave up 7 bases, with 15 bases separating them. The CDR3 loop reads CASSDLAGGGNSPLHF. CDR3 nucleotides: TGTGCCAGCAGTGACCTGGCTGGGGGTGGGAATTCACCCCTCCACTTT.

The chain employs TRBV15 and TRBJ2-5; D gene ambiguous. Per the germline V gene, CDR1 is LNHNV and CDR2 is YYDKDF (reference sequence). The CDR3 has 12 residues. The V and J ends lost 4 bases and 1 base respectively, with 4 bases between them. The CDR3, as DNA: TGTGCCACCAGCACAGGCCAAGAGACCCAGTACTTC. Residues: CATSTGQETQYF.

In its sample, this clonotype was seen many times. This chain joins TRBV19 and TRBJ2-6; 7 bases agree with TRBD1. The V gene's germline CDR1 is LNHDA and CDR2 SQIVND (reference sequence). The CDR3 has 16 residues. The junction had 5 bases not matched to a gene; V was cut back by 4 bases and J by 2 bases. The CDR3 bases are TGTGCCAGTAGTAAGGCAGGGGGTCCTGGGGCCAACGTCCTGACTTTC. This gives the protein CASSKAGGPGANVLTF.

The rearrangement joins TRBV12-3 or TRBV12-4 to TRBJ1-1, with D hard to call. V lost 5 bases and J lost 1, with 8 bases in between. CDR3 length: 13 residues. The CDR3 DNA sequence: TGTGCCAGCAGTCTCCATGAGAACACTGAAGCTTTCTTT. It specifies CASSLHENTEAFF.

This clonotype was counted many times. The J gene is TRBJ1-3, the V gene TRBV7-2; D unclear. Germline V gene sequence: CDR1 SGHTA, CDR2 FQGNSA. The CDR3 runs to 12 residues. V lost 3 bases, J lost 3 bases, and 3 bases lay in between. DNA of the CDR3: TGTGCCAGCAGCTTCGGTGGAAACACCATATATTTT. It encodes CASSFGGNTIYF.

The chain has TRBV20-1 and TRBJ2-1, with D tentatively TRBD2 (6 bases). The CDR3 has 15 residues. The ends were cut back, 5 bases at V and 0 bases at J, with 14 bases in the middle. Germline V gene lookup returns CDR1 DFQATT and CDR2 SNEGSKA (reference sequence). The CDR3 protein is CSAVDVGSSYNEQFF. The CDR3 nucleotides read TGCAGTGCTGTCGATGTCGGGAGCTCCTACAATGAGCAGTTCTTC.

Only a few counts were recorded for this clonotype. V is TRBV11-2 and J is TRBJ2-1; possibly TRBD2 for D (5 bases). Germline V CDR1 and CDR2: SGHAT, FQNNGV. This CDR3 has 14 residues. V lost 5 bases to trimming and J lost 3 bases, with 11 bases between them. As DNA, the CDR3 is TGTGCCAGCAGCCTCCTAGCCCACTACAATGAGCAGTTCTTC. Translated, it gives CASSLLAHYNEQFF.

The chain uses TRBV6-1 and TRBJ2-3; TRBD1 or TRBD2 may be the D gene (6 bases each). This CDR3 is built from 17 residues. The V gene's germline CDR1 is MNHNS and CDR2 SASEGT. Trimming took off 0 bases at V and 1 base at J, with 14 bases between the two ends. CDR3 amino acids: CASSEALGGRGTDTQYF. CDR3 coding DNA: TGTGCCAGCAGTGAAGCGCTCGGGGGCCGCGGCACAGATACGCAGTATTTT.

This clonotype showed up many times. The chain combines TRBV12-3 or TRBV12-4 with TRBJ1-2, with 7 bases fitting TRBD1. The trim removed 5 bases at V and 7 bases at J, leaving 10 bases unmatched. This CDR3 comprises 14 residues. The CDR3 sequence: CASSRTEGAPGYTF. The CDR3 DNA follows: TGTGCCAGCAGTCGAACTGAGGGGGCGCCTGGCTACACCTTC.